This T cell receptor (beta chain) is from a study of control samples from healthy donors and cancer patients. In its sample, this clone was seen once. CDR1 and CDR2 (germline): SGHTA, FQGNSA. With 3 bases clipped from V and 6 bases from J, the junction kept 4 bases outside the gene matches. The CDR3 sequence is 15 residues long. Only in-frame clones appear in the TCRdb table, and some are missing; sequencing was by immunoSEQ multiplex PCR. The sample holds 95,000 to 150,000 clones; about 87% are singletons and the top ten take roughly 3.4%. Sequenced material: blood. The chain joins TRBV7-2 to TRBJ2-1; 11 bases match TRBD2. The source of this sequence is a man in his forties in good health. CDR3 region: CASSFSGGARNEQFF. CDR3 coding DNA: TGTGCCAGCAGCTTTAGCGGGGGGGCACGCAATGAGCAGTTCTTC.